This TCR beta chain is drawn from a study of T cells expressing NK-cell markers. Background on the study: It was sorted CD3+CD56+NKG2C+, CD3+CD56+NKG2C- and CD3+CD56-NKG2C+ T cells that supplied the TCR beta repertoires. The study sequenced eight donors, seven HCMV-seropositive and one seronegative. Points from the study as a whole: Dominant NKG2C+ clonotypes made up roughly 1.0-8% of CD8+ T cells in several donors.

It was by 5'RACE template switching with UMIs that TCR beta cDNA was made. Using the 5' RACE reads, TCRdb records one entry per CDR3 protein without DNA. The table lists about 190,000 distinct CDR3 sequences. CDR3 length: 17 residues. CDR1 and CDR2 (germline): SGHAT, FQNNGV. A note on this clonotype: No antigen is known for it.

Sequencing was carried out using blood T cells: a sorted CD56 or NKG2C T cell subset, CD4+ or CD8+ T cells, or bulk PBMC T cells (not recorded which). The sequence was collected from a man aged 18-70 years in good health. The chain employs TRBV11-2 and TRBJ2-6; TCRdb's assignment of TRBD1 cannot be checked, as there is no DNA. This CDR3 is CASSLDGGGLGANVLTF.